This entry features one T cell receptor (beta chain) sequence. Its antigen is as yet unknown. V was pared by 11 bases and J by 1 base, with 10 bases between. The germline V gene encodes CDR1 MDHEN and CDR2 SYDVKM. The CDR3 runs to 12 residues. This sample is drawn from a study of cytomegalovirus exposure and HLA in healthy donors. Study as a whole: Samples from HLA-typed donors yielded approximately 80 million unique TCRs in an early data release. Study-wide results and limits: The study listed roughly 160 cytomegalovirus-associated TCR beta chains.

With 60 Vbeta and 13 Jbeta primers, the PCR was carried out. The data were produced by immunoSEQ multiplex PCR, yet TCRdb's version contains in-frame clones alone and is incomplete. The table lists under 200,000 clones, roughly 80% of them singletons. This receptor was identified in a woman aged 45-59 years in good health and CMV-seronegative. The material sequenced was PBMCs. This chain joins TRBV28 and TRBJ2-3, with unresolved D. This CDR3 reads CASLQGTDTQYF. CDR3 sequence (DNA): TGTGCCTCCCTTCAGGGCACAGATACGCAGTATTTT.